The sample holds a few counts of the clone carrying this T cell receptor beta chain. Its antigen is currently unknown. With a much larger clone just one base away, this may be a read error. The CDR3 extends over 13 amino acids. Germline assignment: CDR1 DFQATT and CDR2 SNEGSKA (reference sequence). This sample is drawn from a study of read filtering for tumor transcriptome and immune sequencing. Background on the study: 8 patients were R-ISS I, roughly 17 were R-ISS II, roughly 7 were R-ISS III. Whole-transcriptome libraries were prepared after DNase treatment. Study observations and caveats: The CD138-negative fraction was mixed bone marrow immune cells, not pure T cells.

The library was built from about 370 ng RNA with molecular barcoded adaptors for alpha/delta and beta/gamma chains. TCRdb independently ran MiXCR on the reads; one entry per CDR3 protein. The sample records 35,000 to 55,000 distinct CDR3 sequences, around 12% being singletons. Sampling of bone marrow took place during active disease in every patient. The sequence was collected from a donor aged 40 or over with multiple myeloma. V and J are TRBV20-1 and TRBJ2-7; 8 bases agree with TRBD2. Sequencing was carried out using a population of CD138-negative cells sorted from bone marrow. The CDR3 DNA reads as TGCAGTGCTCGGGGGACTAGTGACTACGAGCAGTGCTTC. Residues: CSARGTSDYEQCF.